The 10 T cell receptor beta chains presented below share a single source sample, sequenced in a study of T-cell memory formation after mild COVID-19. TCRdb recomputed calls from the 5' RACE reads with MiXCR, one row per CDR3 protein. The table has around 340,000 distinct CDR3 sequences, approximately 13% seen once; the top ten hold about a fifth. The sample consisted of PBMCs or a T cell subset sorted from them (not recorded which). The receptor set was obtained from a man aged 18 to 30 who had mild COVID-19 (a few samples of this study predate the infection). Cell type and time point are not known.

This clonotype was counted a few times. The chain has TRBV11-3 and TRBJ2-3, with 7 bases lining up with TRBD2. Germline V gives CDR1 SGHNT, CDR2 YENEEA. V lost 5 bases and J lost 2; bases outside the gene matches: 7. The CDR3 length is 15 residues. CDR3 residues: CASSLGGLLTDTQYF. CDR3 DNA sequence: TGTGCCAGCAGCCTGGGGGGACTACTCACAGATACGCAGTATTTT.

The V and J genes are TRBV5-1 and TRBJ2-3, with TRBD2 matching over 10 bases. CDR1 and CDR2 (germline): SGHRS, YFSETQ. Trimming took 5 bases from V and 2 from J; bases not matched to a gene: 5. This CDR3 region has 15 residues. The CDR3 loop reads CASRVGLADTDTQYF. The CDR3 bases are TGCGCCAGCAGAGTCGGACTAGCGGACACAGATACGCAGTATTTT. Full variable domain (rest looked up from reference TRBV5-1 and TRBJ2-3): KAGVTQTPRYLIKTRGQQVTLSCSPISGHRSVSWYQQTPGQGLQFLFEYFSETQRNKGNFPGRFSGRQFSNSRSEMNVSTLELGDSALYLCASRVGLADTDTQYFGPGTRLTVL.

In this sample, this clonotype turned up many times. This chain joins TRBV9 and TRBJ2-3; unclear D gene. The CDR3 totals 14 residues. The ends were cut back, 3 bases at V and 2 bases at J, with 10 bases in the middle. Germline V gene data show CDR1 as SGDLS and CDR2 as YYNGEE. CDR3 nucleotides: TGTGCCAGCAGCGGTGGGCTCCTCACAGATACGCAGTATTTT. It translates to CASSGGLLTDTQYF. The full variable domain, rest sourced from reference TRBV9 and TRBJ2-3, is DSGVTQTPKHLITATGQRVTLRCSPRSGDLSVYWYQQSLDQGLQFLIQYYNGEERAKGNILERFSAQQFPDLHSELNLSSLELGDSALYFCASSGGLLTDTQYFGPGTRLTVL.

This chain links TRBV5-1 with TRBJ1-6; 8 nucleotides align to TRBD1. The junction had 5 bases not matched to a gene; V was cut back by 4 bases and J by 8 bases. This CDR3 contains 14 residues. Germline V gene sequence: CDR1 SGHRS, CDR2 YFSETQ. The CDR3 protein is CASSAGQADSPLHF. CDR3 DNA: TGCGCCAGCAGCGCGGGACAGGCCGATTCACCCCTCCACTTT. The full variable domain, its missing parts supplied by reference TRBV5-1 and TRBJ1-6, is KAGVTQTPRYLIKTRGQQVTLSCSPISGHRSVSWYQQTPGQGLQFLFEYFSETQRNKGNFPGRFSGRQFSNSRSEMNVSTLELGDSALYLCASSAGQADSPLHFGNGTRLTVT.

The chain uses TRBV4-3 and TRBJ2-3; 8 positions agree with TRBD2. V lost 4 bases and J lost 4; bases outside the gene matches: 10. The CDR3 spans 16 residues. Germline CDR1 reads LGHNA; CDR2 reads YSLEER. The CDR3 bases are TGCGCCAGCAGCCTCATGACAGGAGCGGGAGCAGATACGCAGTATTTT. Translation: CASSLMTGAGADTQYF.

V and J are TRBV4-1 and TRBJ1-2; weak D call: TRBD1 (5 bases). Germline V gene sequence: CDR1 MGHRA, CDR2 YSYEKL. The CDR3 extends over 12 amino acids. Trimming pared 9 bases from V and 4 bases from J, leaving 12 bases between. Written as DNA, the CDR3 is TGCGCCAGAAGCGAAGGGGCCTATGGCTACACCTTC. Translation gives CARSEGAYGYTF.

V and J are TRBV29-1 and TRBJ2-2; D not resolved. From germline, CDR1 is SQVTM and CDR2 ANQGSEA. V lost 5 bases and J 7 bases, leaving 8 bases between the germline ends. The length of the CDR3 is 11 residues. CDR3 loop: CSVLHGGELFF. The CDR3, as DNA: TGCAGCGTTTTACATGGCGGGGAGCTGTTTTTT.

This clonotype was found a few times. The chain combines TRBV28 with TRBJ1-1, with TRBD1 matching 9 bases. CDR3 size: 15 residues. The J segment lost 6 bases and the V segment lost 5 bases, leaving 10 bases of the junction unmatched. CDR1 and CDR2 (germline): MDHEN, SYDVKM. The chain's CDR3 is CASSRPPGQGSEAFF. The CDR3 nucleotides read TGTGCCAGCAGTCGCCCCCCGGGACAGGGTTCTGAAGCTTTCTTT.

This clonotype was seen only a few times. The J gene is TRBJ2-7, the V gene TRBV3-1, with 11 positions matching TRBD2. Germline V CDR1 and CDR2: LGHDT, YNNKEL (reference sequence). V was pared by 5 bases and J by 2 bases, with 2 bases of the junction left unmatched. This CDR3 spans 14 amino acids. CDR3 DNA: TGTGCCAGCAGCACGACTAGCGGGGCCTACGAGCAGTACTTC. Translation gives CASSTTSGAYEQYF.

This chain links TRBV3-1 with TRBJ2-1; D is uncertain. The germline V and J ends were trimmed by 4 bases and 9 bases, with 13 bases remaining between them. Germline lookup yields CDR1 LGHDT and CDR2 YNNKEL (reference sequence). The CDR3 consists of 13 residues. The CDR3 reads CASSRARYGEQFF. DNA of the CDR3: TGTGCCAGCAGCCGCGCCCGATACGGTGAGCAGTTCTTC.